The TCR beta chain described here comes from a study of CD8+CD57+ T cells in acquired aplastic anemia. Turning to the study itself: Sorted CD4+ and CD8+ cells yielded DNA averaging around 3.2 ug.

CDR1 and CDR2 (germline): KGHDR, SFDVKD. Deletions cut 6 bases from V and 1 base from J, with 0 bases between. CDR3 size: 11 residues. This clonotype came up many times. What it binds is not known. Whole-study results and caveats: Twenty-nine sequences, all CD8+ CDR3, were shared between patients and controls.

Patients selected for sequencing had displayed CD8+CD57+ cell expansion by flow cytometry. Genomic DNA served as template for TCR beta VDJ and CDR3 profiling. TCRdb re-called the reads with MiXCR, one entry per CDR3 protein. The sample contains a few hundred thousand distinct CDR3 sequences, under 60% of which appear only once. V is TRBV24-1 and J is TRBJ2-1; D ambiguous. The sequenced material came from sorted CD4+, CD8+, or CD8+CD57+ T cells (not recorded which) from PBMCs. The origin of this receptor is a human donor with aplastic anemia. CDR3 nucleotides: TGTGCCACCAGTTCCTACAATGAGCAGTTCTTC. Amino acids: CATSSYNEQFF.